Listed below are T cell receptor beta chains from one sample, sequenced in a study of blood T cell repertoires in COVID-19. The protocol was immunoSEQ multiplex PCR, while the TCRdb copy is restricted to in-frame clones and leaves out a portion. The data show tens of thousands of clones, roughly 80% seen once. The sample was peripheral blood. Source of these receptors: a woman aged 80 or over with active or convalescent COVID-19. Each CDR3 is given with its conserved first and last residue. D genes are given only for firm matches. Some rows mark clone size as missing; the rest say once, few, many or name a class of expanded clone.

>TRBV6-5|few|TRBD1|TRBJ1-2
CASSYRTGGYGYTF
TGTGCCAGCAGTTACCGGACAGGGGGTTATGGCTACACCTTC
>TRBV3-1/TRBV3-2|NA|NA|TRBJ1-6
CASSAYDGPQGSPLHF
TGTGCCAGCAGCGCCTACGACGGACCCCAGGGTTCACCCCTCCACTTT
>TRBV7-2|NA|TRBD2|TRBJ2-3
CASSSWAGGRADTQYF
TGTGCCAGCAGCTCATGGGCGGGAGGTCGGGCAGATACGCAGTATTTT
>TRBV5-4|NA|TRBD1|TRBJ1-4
CASSYQGVANEKLFF
TGTGCCAGCAGCTATCAGGGGGTGGCTAATGAAAAACTGTTTTTT
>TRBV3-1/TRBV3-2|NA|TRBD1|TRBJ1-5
CASSHGQGRNQPQHF
TGTGCCAGCAGCCACGGACAGGGGCGAAATCAGCCCCAGCATTTT
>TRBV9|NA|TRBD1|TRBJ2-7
CASSVEGGREYEQYF
TGTGCCAGCAGCGTAGAAGGGGGCAGGGAATACGAGCAGTACTTC
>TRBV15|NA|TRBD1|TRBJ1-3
CATSRAWDRRNTIYF
TGTGCCACCAGCAGAGCCTGGGACAGAAGAAACACCATATATTTT
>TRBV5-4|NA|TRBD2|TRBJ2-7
CASSLSLAGTYEQYF
TGTGCCAGCAGCTTGAGCCTAGCGGGAACCTACGAGCAGTACTTC
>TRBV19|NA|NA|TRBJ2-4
CASQKNRNTLDIQYF
TGTGCCAGTCAGAAGAACAGGAACACTTTGGACATTCAGTACTTC
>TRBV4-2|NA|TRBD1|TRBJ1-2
CASSHDPGTANYGYTF
TGTGCCAGCAGCCACGATCCCGGGACAGCGAACTATGGCTACACCTTC
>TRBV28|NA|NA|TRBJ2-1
CASRAGPYNEQFF
TGTGCCAGCAGGGCGGGCCCCTACAATGAGCAGTTCTTC
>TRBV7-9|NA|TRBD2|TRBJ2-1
CASSLARGTSGRDEQFF
TGTGCCAGCAGCTTAGCGCGTGGGACTAGCGGGAGGGATGAGCAGTTCTTC
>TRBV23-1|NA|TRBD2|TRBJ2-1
CASSQPPELAGGKNEQFF
TGCGCCAGCAGTCAACCCCCCGAACTAGCGGGAGGAAAGAATGAGCAGTTCTTC
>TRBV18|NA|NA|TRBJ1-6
CASFSRGKDSPLHF
TGTGCCAGCTTCAGCCGGGGAAAGGATTCACCCCTCCACTTT
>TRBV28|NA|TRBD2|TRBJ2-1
CASSLSSGRAYNEQFF
TGTGCCAGCAGTTTATCGAGCGGGAGGGCGTACAATGAGCAGTTCTTC
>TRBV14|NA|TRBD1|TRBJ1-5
CASSQSTGQPQHF
TGTGCCAGCAGCCAGTCGACAGGGCAGCCCCAGCATTTT
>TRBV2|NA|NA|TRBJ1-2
CASRDSARIYGYTF
TGTGCCAGCCGAGACAGCGCACGGATCTATGGCTACACCTTC
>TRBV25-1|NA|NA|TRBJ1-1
CASSDGFMNTEAFF
TGTGCCAGCAGTGACGGGTTTATGAACACTGAAGCTTTCTTT
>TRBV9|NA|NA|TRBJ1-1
CASSVGLTENMNTEAFF
TGTGCCAGCAGCGTCGGCCTGACAGAGAATATGAACACTGAAGCTTTCTTT
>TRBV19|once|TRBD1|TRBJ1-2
CASSISGGQGQNYGYTF
TGTGCCAGTAGTATATCTGGGGGACAGGGGCAGAACTATGGCTACACCTTC
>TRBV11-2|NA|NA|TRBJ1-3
CASSSRSTGSGNTIYF
TGTGCCAGCAGCTCCAGGTCCACGGGATCTGGAAACACCATATATTTT
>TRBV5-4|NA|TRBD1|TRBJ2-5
CASSLRVGTGVETQYF
TGTGCCAGCAGTCTAAGGGTCGGGACAGGAGTAGAGACCCAGTACTTC
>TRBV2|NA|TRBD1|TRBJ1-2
CASSEAIRDRPNYGYTF
TGTGCCAGCAGTGAAGCGATCCGGGACAGACCAAACTATGGCTACACCTTC
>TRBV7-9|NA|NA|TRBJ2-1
CASSTGIASHEQFF
TGTGCCAGCAGCACAGGGATTGCATCTCATGAGCAGTTCTTC
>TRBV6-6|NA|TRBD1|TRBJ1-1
CASTQTGLAFF
TGTGCCAGCACCCAGACAGGGCTAGCTTTCTTT
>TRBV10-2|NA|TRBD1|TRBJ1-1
CASTGQGEGTEAFF
TGCGCCAGCACCGGACAGGGGGAAGGGACTGAAGCTTTCTTT
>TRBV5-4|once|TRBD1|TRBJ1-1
CASSLQGAQLSAFF
TGTGCCAGCAGCTTACAGGGGGCGCAGCTCTCGGCTTTCTTT
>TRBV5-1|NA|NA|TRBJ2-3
CASSLRRSDTQYF
TGCGCCAGCTCCCTCAGGAGGTCAGATACGCAGTATTTT
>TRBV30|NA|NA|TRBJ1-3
CAWSFSGNTIYF
TGTGCCTGGAGCTTCTCTGGAAACACCATATATTTT
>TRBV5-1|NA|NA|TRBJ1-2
CASSLGQAGAYGYTF
TGCGCCAGCAGCTTGGGACAGGCAGGTGCCTATGGCTACACCTTC
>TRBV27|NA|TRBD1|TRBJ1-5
CASSSGQGNRQPQHF
TGTGCCAGCAGTTCCGGACAGGGGAATAGACAGCCCCAGCATTTT
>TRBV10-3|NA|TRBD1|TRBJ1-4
CAISAGTGSEKLFF
TGTGCCATCAGTGCAGGGACAGGCTCTGAAAAACTGTTTTTT
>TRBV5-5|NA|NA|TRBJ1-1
CASSLDSHTEAFF
TGTGCCAGCAGCTTGGACAGCCACACTGAAGCTTTCTTT
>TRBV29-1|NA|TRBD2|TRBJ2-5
CSATLAGGETQYF
TGCAGCGCCACACTAGCGGGAGGGGAGACCCAGTACTTC
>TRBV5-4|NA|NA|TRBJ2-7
CASSLGRWGGDSYEQYF
TGTGCCAGCAGCTTAGGGCGCTGGGGCGGGGACTCCTACGAGCAGTACTTC
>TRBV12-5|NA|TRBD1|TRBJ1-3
CASGLHTGVGNTIYF
TGTGCTAGTGGTTTGCATACAGGGGTCGGAAACACCATATATTTT
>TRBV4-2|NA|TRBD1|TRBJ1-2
CASSQGQGAVGYTF
TGTGCCAGCAGCCAAGGGCAGGGGGCCGTTGGCTACACCTTC
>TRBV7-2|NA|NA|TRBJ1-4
CASSLRGREKLFF
TGTGCCAGCAGCTTAAGAGGGCGGGAAAAACTGTTTTTT
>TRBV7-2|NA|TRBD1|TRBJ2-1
CASSSGTGGTEQFF
TGTGCCAGCAGTTCCGGGACAGGGGGCACGGAGCAGTTCTTC
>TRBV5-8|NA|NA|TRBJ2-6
CAREGTAGANVLTF
TGTGCCAGGGAGGGGACGGCTGGGGCCAACGTCCTGACTTTC